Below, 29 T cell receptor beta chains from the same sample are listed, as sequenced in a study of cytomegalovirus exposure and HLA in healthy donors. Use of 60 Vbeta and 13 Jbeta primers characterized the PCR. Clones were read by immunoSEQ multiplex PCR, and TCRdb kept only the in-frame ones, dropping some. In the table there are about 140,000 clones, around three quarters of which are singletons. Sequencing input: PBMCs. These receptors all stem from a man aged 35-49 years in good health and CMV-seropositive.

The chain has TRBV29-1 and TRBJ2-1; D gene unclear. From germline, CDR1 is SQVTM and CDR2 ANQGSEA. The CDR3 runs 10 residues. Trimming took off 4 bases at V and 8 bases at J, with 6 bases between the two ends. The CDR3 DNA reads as TGCAGCGTTGTCCGCGATGAGCAGTTCTTC. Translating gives CSVVRDEQFF.

DNA for the CDR3: TGTGCCAGCAGCTATCGCGGACACTCCTACGAGCAGTACTTC. As protein: CASSYRGHSYEQYF. The chain recombines TRBV6-5 with TRBJ2-7, with D maybe TRBD1 (5 bases). The CDR3 loop spans 14 amino acids. Germline-derived CDR1 and CDR2 are MNHEY and SVGAGI. Trimming shortened V by 6 bases and J by 0 bases, and 12 bases separated the two germline ends.

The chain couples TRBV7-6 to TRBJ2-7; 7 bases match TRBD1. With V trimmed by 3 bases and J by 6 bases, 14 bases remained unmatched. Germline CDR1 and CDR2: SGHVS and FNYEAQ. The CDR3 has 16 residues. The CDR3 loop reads CASSLTDRFIEGEQYF. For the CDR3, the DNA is TGTGCCAGCAGCTTGACGGACAGGTTCATCGAAGGCGAGCAGTACTTC.

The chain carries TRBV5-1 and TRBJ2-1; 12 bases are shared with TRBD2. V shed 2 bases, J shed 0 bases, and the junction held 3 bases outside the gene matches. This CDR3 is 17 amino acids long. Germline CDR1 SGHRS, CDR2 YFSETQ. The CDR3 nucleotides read TGCGCCAGCAGCTTCACTAGCGGGGGGTCCTCCTACAATGAGCAGTTCTTC. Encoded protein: CASSFTSGGSSYNEQFF.

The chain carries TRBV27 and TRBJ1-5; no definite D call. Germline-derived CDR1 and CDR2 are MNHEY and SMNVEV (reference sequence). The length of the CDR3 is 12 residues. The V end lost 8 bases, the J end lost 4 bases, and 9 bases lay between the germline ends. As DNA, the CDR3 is TGTGCCAGCTCAAAGCCGAATCAGCCCCAGCATTTT. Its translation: CASSKPNQPQHF.

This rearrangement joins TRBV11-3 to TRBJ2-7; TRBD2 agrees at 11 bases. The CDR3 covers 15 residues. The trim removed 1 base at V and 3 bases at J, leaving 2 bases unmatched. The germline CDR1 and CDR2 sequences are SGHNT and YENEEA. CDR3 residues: CASSLGLAGNYEQYF. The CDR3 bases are TGTGCCAGCAGCTTAGGACTAGCGGGGAACTACGAGCAGTACTTC. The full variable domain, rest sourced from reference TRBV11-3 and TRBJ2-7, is EAGVVQSPRYKIIEKKQPVAFWCNPISGHNTLYWYLQNLGQGPELLIRYENEEAVDDSQLPKDRFSAERLKGVDSTLKIQPAELGDSAVYLCASSLGLAGNYEQYFGPGTRLTVT.

The CDR3 DNA is TGTGCCAGCAGCTTAACCTGGGACTACAATCAGCCCCAGCATTTT. Amino acid sequence: CASSLTWDYNQPQHF. This chain joins TRBV7-8 and TRBJ1-5; weak D call: TRBD1 (5 bases). The V and J ends lost 2 bases and 3 bases respectively, with 11 bases between them. Germline V gives CDR1 SGHVS, CDR2 FQNEAQ. CDR3 size: 15 residues.

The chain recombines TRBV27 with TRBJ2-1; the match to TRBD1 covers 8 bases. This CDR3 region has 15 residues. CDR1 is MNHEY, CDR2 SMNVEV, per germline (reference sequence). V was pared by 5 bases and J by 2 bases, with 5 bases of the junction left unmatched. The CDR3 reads CASSDNRGTYNEQFF. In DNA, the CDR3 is TGTGCCAGCAGTGACAACAGGGGGACCTACAATGAGCAGTTCTTC.

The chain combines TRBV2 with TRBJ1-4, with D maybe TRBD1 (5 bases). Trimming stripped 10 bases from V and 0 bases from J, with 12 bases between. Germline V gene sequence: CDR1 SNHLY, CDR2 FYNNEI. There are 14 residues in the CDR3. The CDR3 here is CATGGGATNEKLFF. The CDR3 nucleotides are TGTGCCACCGGGGGAGGTGCAACTAATGAAAAACTGTTTTTT.

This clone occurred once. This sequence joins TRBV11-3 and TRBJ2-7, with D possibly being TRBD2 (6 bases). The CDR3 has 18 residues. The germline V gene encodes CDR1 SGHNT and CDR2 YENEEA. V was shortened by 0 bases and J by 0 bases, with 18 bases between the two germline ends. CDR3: CASSLDPPREIGSYEQYF. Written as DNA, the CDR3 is TGTGCCAGCAGCTTAGATCCCCCACGGGAGATCGGCTCCTACGAGCAGTACTTC. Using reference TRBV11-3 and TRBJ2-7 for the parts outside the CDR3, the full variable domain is EAGVVQSPRYKIIEKKQPVAFWCNPISGHNTLYWYLQNLGQGPELLIRYENEEAVDDSQLPKDRFSAERLKGVDSTLKIQPAELGDSAVYLCASSLDPPREIGSYEQYFGPGTRLTVT.

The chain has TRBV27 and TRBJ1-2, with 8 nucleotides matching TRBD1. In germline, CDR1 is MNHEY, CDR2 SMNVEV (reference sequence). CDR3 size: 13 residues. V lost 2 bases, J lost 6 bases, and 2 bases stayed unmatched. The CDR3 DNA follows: TGTGCCAGCAGTTTAGCAGGGGGCGATGGCTACACCTTC. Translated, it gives CASSLAGGDGYTF.

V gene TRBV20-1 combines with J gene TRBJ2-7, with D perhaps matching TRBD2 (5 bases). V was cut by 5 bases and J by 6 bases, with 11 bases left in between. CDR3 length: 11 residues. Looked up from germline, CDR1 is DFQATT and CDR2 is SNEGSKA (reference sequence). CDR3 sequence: CSARQAGEQYF. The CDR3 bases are TGCAGTGCTCGCCAGGCGGGCGAGCAGTACTTC.

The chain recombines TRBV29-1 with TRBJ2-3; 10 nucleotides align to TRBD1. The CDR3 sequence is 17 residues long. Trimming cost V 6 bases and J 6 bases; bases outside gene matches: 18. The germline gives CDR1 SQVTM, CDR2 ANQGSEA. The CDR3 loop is CSVVRGQGSRLGDTQYF. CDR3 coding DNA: TGCAGCGTGGTTCGGGGACAGGGGTCCCGATTAGGTGATACGCAGTATTTT.

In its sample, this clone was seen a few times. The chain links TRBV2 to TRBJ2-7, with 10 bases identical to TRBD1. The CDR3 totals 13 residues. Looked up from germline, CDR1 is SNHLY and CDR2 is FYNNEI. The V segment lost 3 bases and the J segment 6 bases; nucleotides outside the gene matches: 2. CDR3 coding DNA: TGTGCCAGCAGTGAGGACAGGGGGACCGAGCAGTACTTC. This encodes CASSEDRGTEQYF.

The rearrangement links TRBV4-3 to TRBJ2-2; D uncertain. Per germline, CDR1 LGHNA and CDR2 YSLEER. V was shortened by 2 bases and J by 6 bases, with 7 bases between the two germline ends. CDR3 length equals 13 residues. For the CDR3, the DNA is TGCGCCAGCAGCCAATGGCTGGCCGGGGAGCTGTTTTTT. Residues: CASSQWLAGELFF.

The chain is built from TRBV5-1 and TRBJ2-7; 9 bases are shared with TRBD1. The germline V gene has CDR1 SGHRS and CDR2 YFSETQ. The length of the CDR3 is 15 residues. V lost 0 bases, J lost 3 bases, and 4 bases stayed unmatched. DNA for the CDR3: TGCGCCAGCAGCTTGGAGACAGGGGGAAACTACGAGCAGTACTTC. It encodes CASSLETGGNYEQYF.

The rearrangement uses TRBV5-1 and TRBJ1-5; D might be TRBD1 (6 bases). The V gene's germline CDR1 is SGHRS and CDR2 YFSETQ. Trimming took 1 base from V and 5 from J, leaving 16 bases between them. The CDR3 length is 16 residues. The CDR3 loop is CASSLHPGEDDQPQHF. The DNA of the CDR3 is TGCGCCAGCAGCTTGCACCCAGGGGAAGACGATCAGCCCCAGCATTTT.

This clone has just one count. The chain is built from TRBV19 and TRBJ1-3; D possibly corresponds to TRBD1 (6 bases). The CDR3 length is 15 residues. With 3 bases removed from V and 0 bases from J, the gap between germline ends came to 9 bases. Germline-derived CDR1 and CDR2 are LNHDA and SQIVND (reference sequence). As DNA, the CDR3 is TGTGCCAGTAGTATGTCCAGGGGCTCTGGAAACACCATATATTTT. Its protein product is CASSMSRGSGNTIYF.

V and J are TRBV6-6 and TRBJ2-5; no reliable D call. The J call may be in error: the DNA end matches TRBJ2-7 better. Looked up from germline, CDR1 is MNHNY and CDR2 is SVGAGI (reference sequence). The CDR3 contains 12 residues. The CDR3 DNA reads TGTGCCAGCAGTCCCAACAACTACGAGCAGTACTTC. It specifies CASSPNNYEQYF.

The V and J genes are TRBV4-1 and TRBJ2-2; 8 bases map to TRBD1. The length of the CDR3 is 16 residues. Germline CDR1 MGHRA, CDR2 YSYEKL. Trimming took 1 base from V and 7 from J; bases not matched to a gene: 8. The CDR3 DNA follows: TGCGCCAGCAGCCAAGTCCCGGACAGGGTAATCGGGGAGCTGTTTTTT. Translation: CASSQVPDRVIGELFF.

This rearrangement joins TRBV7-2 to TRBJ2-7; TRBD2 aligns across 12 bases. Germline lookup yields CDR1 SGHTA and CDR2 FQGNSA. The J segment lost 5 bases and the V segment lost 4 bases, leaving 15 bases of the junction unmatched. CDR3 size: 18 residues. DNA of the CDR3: TGTGCCAGCAGCTCCGGATCAAAGACTAGCGGGGGTATTCACGAGCAGTACTTC. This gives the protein CASSSGSKTSGGIHEQYF.

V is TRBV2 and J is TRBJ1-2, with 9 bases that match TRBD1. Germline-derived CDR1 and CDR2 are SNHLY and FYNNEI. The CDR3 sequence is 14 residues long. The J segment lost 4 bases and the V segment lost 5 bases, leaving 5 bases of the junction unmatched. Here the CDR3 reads CASSWTGEGYGYTF. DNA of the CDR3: TGTGCCAGCAGTTGGACAGGGGAGGGCTATGGCTACACCTTC.

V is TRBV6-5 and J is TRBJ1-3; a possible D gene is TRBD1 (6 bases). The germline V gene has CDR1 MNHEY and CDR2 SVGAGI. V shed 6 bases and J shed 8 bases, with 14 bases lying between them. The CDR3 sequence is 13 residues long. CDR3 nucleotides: TGTGCCAGCAGAGACTCAGGGGTACACACCATATATTTT. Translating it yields CASRDSGVHTIYF.

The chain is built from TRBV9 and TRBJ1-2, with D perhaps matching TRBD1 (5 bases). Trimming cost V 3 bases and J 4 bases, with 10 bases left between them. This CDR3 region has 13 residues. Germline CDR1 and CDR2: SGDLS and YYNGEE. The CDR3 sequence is CASSARDSYGYTF. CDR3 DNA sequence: TGTGCCAGCAGCGCCCGTGACAGCTATGGCTACACCTTC.

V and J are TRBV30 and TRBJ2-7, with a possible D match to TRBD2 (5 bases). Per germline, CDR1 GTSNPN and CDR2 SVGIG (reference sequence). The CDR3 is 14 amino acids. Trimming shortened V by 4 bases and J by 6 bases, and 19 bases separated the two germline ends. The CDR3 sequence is CAWTGGLASGEQYF. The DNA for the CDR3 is TGTGCCTGGACCGGAGGACTTGCCTCCGGCGAGCAGTACTTC.

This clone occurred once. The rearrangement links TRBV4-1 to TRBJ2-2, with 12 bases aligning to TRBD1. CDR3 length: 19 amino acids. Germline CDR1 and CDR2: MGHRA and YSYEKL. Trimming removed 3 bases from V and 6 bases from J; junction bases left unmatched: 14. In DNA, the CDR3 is TGCGCCAGCAGCCAGGGTATACCGGGACAGGGGGCGATGGCCGGGGAGCTGTTTTTT. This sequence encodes CASSQGIPGQGAMAGELFF.

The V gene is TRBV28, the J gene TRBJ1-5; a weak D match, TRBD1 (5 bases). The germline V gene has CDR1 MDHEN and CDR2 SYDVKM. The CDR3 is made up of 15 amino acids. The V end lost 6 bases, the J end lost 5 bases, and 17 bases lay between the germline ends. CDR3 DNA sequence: TGTGCCAGCAGCTCACCCTGGAGGGGCCATCAGCCCCAGCATTTT. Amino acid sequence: CASSSPWRGHQPQHF.

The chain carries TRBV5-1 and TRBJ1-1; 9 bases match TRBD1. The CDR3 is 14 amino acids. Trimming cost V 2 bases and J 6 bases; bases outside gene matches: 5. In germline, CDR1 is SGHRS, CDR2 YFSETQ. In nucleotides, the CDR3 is TGCGCCAGCAGCTTAGGACAGGGGACCGCTGAAGCTTTCTTT. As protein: CASSLGQGTAEAFF.

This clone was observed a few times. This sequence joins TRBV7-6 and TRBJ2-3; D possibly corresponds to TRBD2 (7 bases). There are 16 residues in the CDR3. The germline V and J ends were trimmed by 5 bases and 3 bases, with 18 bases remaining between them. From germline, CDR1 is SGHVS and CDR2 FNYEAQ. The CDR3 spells CASSPGGQGETDTQYF. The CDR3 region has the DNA TGTGCCAGCAGCCCCGGGGGGCAGGGAGAAACAGATACGCAGTATTTT.